This TCR beta chain was retrieved from a study of blood T cell repertoires in COVID-19. The overall study: Spain, Italy and the United States supplied samples that represented acute and convalescent COVID-19. Sample material is recorded as cDNA or gDNA derived from T cells, B-cell-depleted T cells, or PBMCs.

The V end was cut by 2 bases, the J end by 6 bases, with 11 bases between. From germline, CDR1 is SGHAT and CDR2 FQNNGV. CDR3 length: 14 residues. Per the authors' pipeline: Amplifying reference gene primers gave estimates of nucleated cell counts. Libraries were prepared by immunoSEQ multiplex PCR; TCRdb keeps only in-frame clonotypes and omits some of them. The D gene and trimming were derived from the DNA, and the V and J assignments and clone size from that table. The table lists a few hundred thousand clones, around nine tenths of them singletons, with about 9.8% in the top ten. V gene TRBV11-2 combines with J gene TRBJ1-5; D may be TRBD1 (5 bases). Source material: peripheral blood. The clonotype comes from a middle-aged man who had recovered from COVID-19. CDR3 residues: CASSLQGNRQPQHF. Written as DNA, the CDR3 is TGTGCCAGCAGCTTACAGGGTAACCGTCAGCCCCAGCATTTT. Complete variable domain (other parts from reference TRBV11-2 and TRBJ1-5): EAGVAQSPRYKIIEKRQSVAFWCNPISGHATLYWYQQILGQGPKLLIQFQNNGVVDDSQLPKDRFSAERLKGVDSTLKIQPAKLEDSAVYLCASSLQGNRQPQHFGDGTRLSIL.